Following are 9 T cell receptor beta chains from one sample sequenced in a study of tumor and adjacent non-tumor tissue in lung cancer. RNA was extracted from bulk tissue without any cell sorting. Three rounds of nested PCR, following a modified ARM-PCR protocol, produced the TCRbeta library. TCRdb used MiXCR to reprocess the multiplex PCR reads, holding one entry per CDR3 protein. The repertoire holds about 200,000 distinct CDR3 sequences, with about 71% as singletons. The specimen was lung tumor tissue. Receptors originate from a man aged 55 to 70 with non-small cell lung cancer.

With regard to this clonotype: The junction departs from germline at one end; a sequencing error may be responsible. V gene TRBV6-2 or TRBV6-3 combines with J gene TRBJ2-6; 12 positions match TRBD1. This CDR3 is 17 amino acids long. The germline CDR1 and CDR2 sequences are MNHEY and SVGEGT. As DNA, the CDR3 is TGTGCCAGCAGAACGGGACAGGGGGCCGACGGGGCCAACCTCCTGACATTC. Translation: CASRTGQGADGANLLTF.

This sequence joins TRBV30 and TRBJ1-5, with D hard to call. The CDR3 consists of 13 residues. V lost 0 bases and J 5 bases, leaving 8 bases between the germline ends. Germline V gives CDR1 GTSNPN, CDR2 SVGIG (reference sequence). CDR3 DNA sequence: TGTGCCTGGAGTGTTTCCGGGGATCAGCCCCAGCATTTT. It translates to CAWSVSGDQPQHF.

The table lists this clonotype with a count of one. A much larger clone sits a single nucleotide away, making a read error possible. The rearrangement joins TRBV20-1 to TRBJ2-3, with D possibly being TRBD2 (5 bases). The CDR3 length is 14 residues. In germline, CDR1 is DFQATT, CDR2 SNEGSKA (reference sequence). CDR3 DNA: TGCAGTACTAGAGCGGCGGTCGGAACAGATACGCAGTATTTT. Amino acids: CSTRAAVGTDTQYF.

The chain joins TRBV20-1 to TRBJ2-1, with 7 positions matching TRBD2. Germline lookup yields CDR1 DFQATT and CDR2 SNEGSKA (reference sequence). The CDR3 covers 14 residues. The J segment lost 9 bases and the V segment lost 3 bases, leaving 11 bases of the junction unmatched. The CDR3 sequence: CSASLERGWVEQFF. As DNA, the CDR3 is TGCAGTGCTAGTCTGGAGCGGGGATGGGTTGAGCAGTTCTTC.

The chain joins TRBV6-1 to TRBJ1-2, with TRBD1 matching over 8 bases. Germline CDR1 MNHNS, CDR2 SASEGT. J was trimmed by 6 bases and V by 6 bases; bases with no gene match: 6. CDR3 length equals 13 residues. The CDR3 bases are TGTGCCAGCAGCCCGGGACAGGACCATGGCTACACCTTC. This codes for CASSPGQDHGYTF.

V gene TRBV10-2 combines with J gene TRBJ1-1; no firm D call. CDR1 is WSHSY and CDR2 is SAAADI in the germline V gene. The CDR3 length is 13 residues. Trimming took 7 bases from V and 3 from J, leaving 12 bases between them. The CDR3 nucleotides read TGCGCCAGCAATATGAACAGAGACACTGAAGCTTTCTTT. This translates into CASNMNRDTEAFF.

The DNA for the CDR3 is TGCAGCTCGGCGGGGCCTACCGGGGATTACAATGAGCAGTTCTTC. Translated: CSSAGPTGDYNEQFF. The J gene is TRBJ2-1, the V gene TRBV29-1; D possibly corresponds to TRBD2 (6 bases). CDR1 and CDR2 from the germline V gene are SQVTM and ANQGSEA. CDR3 length: 15 amino acids. Trimming took 8 bases from V and 4 from J, leaving 21 bases between them.

As for this clonotype: The junction and the germline gene differ at one end; a read error may be behind it. This chain links TRBV14 with TRBJ2-1, with D unresolved. Per the germline V gene, CDR1 is SGHDN and CDR2 is FVKESK. The CDR3 is made up of 13 amino acids. DNA for the CDR3: TGTACCAGGAGCCAAGATTGGGATAATGAGCAGTTCTTC. Protein sequence: CTRSQDWDNEQFF.

Concerning this clonotype: This may be a read error, as it is one base from a much larger clone. This rearrangement joins TRBV10-1 to TRBJ2-7, with D tentatively TRBD2 (6 bases). There are 13 residues in the CDR3. Germline V CDR1 and CDR2: WNHNN, SYGVQD (reference sequence). The CDR3 is CATRRATTGEHCF. CDR3 in DNA: TGCGCCACCCGAAGGGCCACAACGGGGGAGCACTGCTTC.